This TCR beta chain appears in the sequencing data of a study of post-analysis software for immune sequencing data. At the level of the study: The cohort encompassed relapsing-remitting, secondary progressive and progressive-relapsing multiple sclerosis disease courses. Study-level findings and limits: Patients carried 4 or 5 TRBV segments more frequently than controls did, and TRBV5-6, TRBV5-1 and TRBV20-1 were among them. Those with multiple sclerosis, the patient group, showed significantly lower normalized Chao1 diversity than controls.

Prepared TCR beta cDNA libraries contained unique molecular identifiers. Each batch of about 1 to 11 million T cells produced approximately 470,000 cDNA molecules. TCRdb recomputed calls from the PCR reads with MiXCR, one row per CDR3 protein. The sample lists around 200,000 distinct CDR3 sequences; roughly 28% were seen once. Comment on this clonotype: The target antigen is unknown.

The length of the CDR3 is 15 residues. V lost 3 bases, J lost 1 base, and 11 bases lay in between. Germline assignment: CDR1 SGHRS and CDR2 YFSETQ. The receptor was derived from a girl aged 2-17 years with multiple sclerosis. V is TRBV5-1 and J is TRBJ2-1; D not resolved. Sequencing input: blood. The CDR3 loop is CASSSTSDSYNEQFF. The CDR3 region has the DNA TGCGCCAGCAGCTCGACCAGCGATTCCTACAATGAGCAGTTCTTC. The complete variable domain, with remaining parts taken from reference TRBV5-1 and TRBJ2-1, reads KAGVTQTPRYLIKTRGQQVTLSCSPISGHRSVSWYQQTPGQGLQFLFEYFSETQRNKGNFPGRFSGRQFSNSRSEMNVSTLELGDSALYLCASSSTSDSYNEQFFGPGTRLTVL.